These 20 T cell receptor beta chains came from one sample sequenced in a study of cytomegalovirus exposure and HLA in healthy donors. PCR was performed using 60 Vbeta and 13 Jbeta primers. The method was immunoSEQ multiplex PCR; TCRdb's version includes in-frame clones alone and lacks a portion of them. Of 150,000 to 200,000 clones listed, around 83% are singletons. The sequenced material came from PBMCs. These receptors were taken from a man in his thirties or forties in good health and CMV-seropositive.

This clone was picked up a small number of times. The chain recombines TRBV5-8 with TRBJ2-1; 12 bases match TRBD1. Germline CDR1 SGHTS, CDR2 YDEGEE. The length of the CDR3 is 13 residues. V was pared by 7 bases and J by 10 bases, with 6 bases of the junction left unmatched. The CDR3 here is CASDRDRGREQFF. The CDR3 nucleotides read TGTGCCAGCGACAGGGACAGGGGGCGCGAGCAGTTCTTC.

This chain links TRBV7-6 with TRBJ2-2; possibly TRBD1 for D (6 bases). The CDR3 spans 15 residues. Germline V CDR1 and CDR2: SGHVS, FNYEAQ. V was clipped by 5 bases and J by 4 bases, with 14 bases between them. CDR3 sequence (DNA): TGTGCCAGCAGCGCCACAGGGATTCCCACCGGGGAGCTGTTTTTT. Protein: CASSATGIPTGELFF.

The rearrangement joins TRBV25-1 to TRBJ2-3; TRBD1 aligns across 9 bases. Per the germline V gene, CDR1 is MGHDK and CDR2 is SYGVNS. Unmatched junction bases numbered 15, after V lost 6 bases and J lost 8 bases. This CDR3 has 16 residues. The CDR3 here is CASSAKGQGMDRTQYF. The CDR3 DNA is TGTGCCAGCAGCGCAAAAGGACAGGGGATGGATCGTACGCAGTATTTT.

The rearrangement joins TRBV5-4 to TRBJ1-1; TRBD1 might be the D (5 bases). This CDR3 comprises 13 residues. Germline V gene lookup returns CDR1 SGHNT and CDR2 YYREEE (reference sequence). V lost 2 bases to trimming and J lost 5 bases, with 10 bases between them. The CDR3 is CASSFFGGTEAFF. The CDR3 nucleotides are TGTGCCAGCAGCTTTTTCGGGGGGACTGAAGCTTTCTTT.

CDR3: CASSLVEETQYF. CDR3 DNA sequence: TGTGCCAGCAGCTTGGTAGAAGAGACCCAGTACTTC. The chain joins TRBV7-9 to TRBJ2-5; no clear D gene. CDR3 length: 12 residues. Germline CDR1 and CDR2: SEHNR and FQNEAQ (reference sequence). Trimming took 3 bases from V and 3 from J, leaving 5 bases between them.

Comments on this clone: Other nucleotide sequences in the sample specify the same CDR3. This rearrangement joins TRBV4-3 to TRBJ1-2, with D tentatively TRBD1 (6 bases). Trimming took 0 bases from V and 4 from J, leaving 15 bases between them. The V gene's germline CDR1 is LGHNA and CDR2 YSLEER. This CDR3 has 16 residues. CDR3 sequence: CASSQDATGLPYGYTF. The CDR3 DNA reads as TGCGCCAGCAGCCAAGATGCAACAGGGCTCCCCTATGGCTACACCTTC.

The V gene is TRBV6-5, the J gene TRBJ2-1; D is uncertain. With 2 bases removed from V and 7 bases from J, the gap between germline ends came to 9 bases. The CDR3 runs to 13 residues. CDR1 and CDR2 (germline): MNHEY, SVGAGI. The CDR3 loop reads CASSYLGVNEQFF. CDR3 nucleotide sequence: TGTGCCAGCAGTTACCTCGGTGTTAATGAGCAGTTCTTC.

The chain links TRBV5-1 to TRBJ2-1, with 8 positions matching TRBD1. This CDR3 is built from 16 residues. Germline loops: CDR1 SGHRS, CDR2 YFSETQ. Trimming took 4 bases from V and 6 from J; bases not matched to a gene: 12. CDR3 nucleotides: TGCGCCAGCAGCCCCAAGAACGGACAGGGAAGCAATGAGCAGTTCTTC. This codes for CASSPKNGQGSNEQFF.

The sample holds a few counts of this clone. The rearrangement links TRBV6-5 to TRBJ1-1; 7 nucleotides match TRBD1. The germline gives CDR1 MNHEY, CDR2 SVGAGI. CDR3 length equals 13 residues. V shed 4 bases, J shed 8 bases, and the junction held 7 bases outside the gene matches. CDR3 nucleotide sequence: TGTGCCAGCAGTTTCCGGACAGGAAGAGAAGCTTTCTTT. Protein: CASSFRTGREAFF.

Concerning this clone itself: The junction departs from the called germline gene at one end, perhaps through a read error. The chain has TRBV27 and TRBJ2-7, with a tentative D call TRBD1 (6 bases). The CDR3 is made up of 13 amino acids. CDR1 and CDR2 from the germline V gene are MNHEY and SMNVEV (reference sequence). CDR3 DNA: TGTGCCAGCTCGAAACAGGGTTCGTACGGGCAGTACTTC. It translates to CASSKQGSYGQYF.

V is TRBV18 and J is TRBJ1-4; D is uncertain. CDR3 length: 13 residues. The ends were cut back, 3 bases at V and 0 bases at J, with 2 bases in the middle. The V gene's germline CDR1 is KGHSH and CDR2 LQKENI. CDR3: CASSPSTNEKLFF. CDR3 DNA sequence: TGTGCCAGCTCACCCTCAACTAATGAAAAACTGTTTTTT.

CDR3 in amino acids: CASSLTGSYEQYF. Here the CDR3 DNA reads TGTGCCAGCAGTTTGACAGGGAGCTACGAGCAGTACTTC. V and J are TRBV27 and TRBJ2-7; the match to TRBD1 covers 7 bases. Germline V lookup: CDR1 MNHEY, CDR2 SMNVEV (reference sequence). This CDR3 region has 13 residues. The J segment lost 3 bases and the V segment lost 3 bases, leaving 2 bases of the junction unmatched.

This rearrangement joins TRBV7-2 to TRBJ1-3; no definite D call. The CDR3 has 13 amino acids. V lost 3 bases to trimming and J lost 4 bases, with 7 bases between them. Germline CDR1 is SGHTA and CDR2 is FQGNSA. The CDR3 spells CASSLLQGNTIYF. CDR3 DNA: TGTGCCAGCAGCTTGTTACAAGGAAACACCATATATTTT.

The V and J genes are TRBV11-2 and TRBJ2-5; 9 bases are a match to TRBD1. This CDR3 is built from 15 residues. V lost 3 bases and J lost 4; bases outside the gene matches: 6. CDR1 SGHAT and CDR2 FQNNGV come from the germline V gene. The CDR3 sequence is CASSFRDRALETQYF. The CDR3 coding sequence is TGTGCCAGCAGCTTCCGGGACAGGGCTTTAGAGACCCAGTACTTC.

The chain links TRBV4-3 to TRBJ2-1; 7 bases fit TRBD2. CDR1 is LGHNA and CDR2 is YSLEER in the germline V gene. Trimming at V came to 0 bases and at J to 1 base, leaving 3 bases not matched to a gene. CDR3 length: 16 amino acids. In DNA, the CDR3 is TGCGCCAGCAGCCAAGATCGACTAGCTTCCTACAATGAGCAGTTCTTC. This gives the protein CASSQDRLASYNEQFF.

The rearrangement uses TRBV11-3 and TRBJ2-1, with a weak D call TRBD1 (6 bases). The CDR3 extends over 15 amino acids. Trimming removed 4 bases at V and 5 bases at J, with 15 bases between. The V gene's germline CDR1 is SGHNT and CDR2 YENEEA. The CDR3 loop is CASSSGQPANNEQFF. The DNA for the CDR3 is TGTGCCAGCAGCTCCGGACAGCCCGCTAACAATGAGCAGTTCTTC.

This sequence joins TRBV18 and TRBJ1-5; D may be TRBD1 (5 bases). V lost 2 bases, J lost 6 bases, and 11 bases lay in between. CDR3 length: 14 amino acids. The germline CDR1 and CDR2 sequences are KGHSH and LQKENI. The chain's CDR3 is CASSPGDYFQPQHF. CDR3 nucleotides: TGTGCCAGCTCACCAGGGGACTACTTTCAGCCCCAGCATTTT.

The genes are TRBV9 and TRBJ2-5; possible D gene TRBD2, 7 bases. V was shortened by 0 bases and J by 7 bases, with 16 bases between the two germline ends. The CDR3 is 15 amino acids. Germline V gene sequence: CDR1 SGDLS, CDR2 YYNGEE. The CDR3 here is CASSVAAGGGGTQYF. The CDR3 nucleotides read TGTGCCAGCAGCGTAGCAGCCGGGGGAGGGGGGACCCAGTACTTC.

The CDR3 loop reads CASSYTGQGGNEKLFF. DNA for the CDR3: TGTGCCAGCAGTTACACCGGACAGGGGGGAAATGAAAAACTGTTTTTT. The V call is TRBV6-6, the J call TRBJ1-4; 10 positions agree with TRBD1. CDR1 is MNHNY, CDR2 SVGAGI, per germline (reference sequence). After removal of 2 bases from V and 5 bases from J, the junction contained 5 bases not matched to a gene. The CDR3 is 16 residues long.

About this clone: At one end the junction does not follow the germline gene, possibly because of a read error. The chain links TRBV7-9 to TRBJ2-7; D is possibly TRBD1 (6 bases). The CDR3 is made up of 13 amino acids. Looked up from germline, CDR1 is SEHNR and CDR2 is FQNEAQ (reference sequence). CDR3 nucleotide sequence: TGTTCCAGCAGCTCTACAGGGTTCAACGAGCAGTACTTC. This sequence encodes CSSSSTGFNEQYF.